This T cell receptor (beta chain) was found in a study of beta chain features in type 1 diabetes. Since all of the isolated RNA was reverse transcribed, expressed TCRB transcripts were what got sequenced. Measured with immunoSEQ multiplex PCR; TCRdb has only the in-frame clones, and not every one. Found here are a few hundred thousand clones, roughly a tenth of them singletons; the top ten hold about 0.6%. The study, taken as a whole, reports: Because the template was cDNA, high-expressing cells might be over-represented. A greater similarity of naive, central memory and Treg TCRB repertoires was seen among patients than among healthy donors. Within each of all four CD4+ subsets, Type 1 diabetes patients had TCRB CDR3s that were moderately but significantly shorter.

CDR1 and CDR2 from the germline V gene are MNHEY and SVGAGI. This CDR3 region has 15 residues. With 5 bases clipped from V and 6 bases from J, the junction kept 9 bases outside the gene matches. This clone came up a few times. The antigen is not known. Cells sorted by CD45RO/CCR7/CD25/CD127/CD95/CD27 comprised CD4+ naive, central memory, regulatory and stem cell-like memory cells. Sort purity for all populations was recorded as exceeding 98%. The J gene is TRBJ1-4, the V gene TRBV6-5, with TRBD1 matching 7 bases. The receptor was isolated from a man aged 25-45 years with type 1 diabetes. Sequencing input: central memory CD4+ T cells from blood. The CDR3 DNA sequence: TGTGCCAGCAGTGCCGACAGGGTTGAATATGAAAAACTGTTTTTT. Its translation: CASSADRVEYEKLFF.